This T cell receptor (beta chain) was documented in a study of cytomegalovirus exposure and HLA in healthy donors. About the research overall: A later analysis reported the same platform for the 95 to 150 validation repertoires and the roughly 700 first-cohort repertoires. Study-level points and caveats: The tendency of first-cohort TCR clusters to co-occur in the approximately 110 validation repertoires was identified by a subsequent analysis. The study listed roughly 150 cytomegalovirus-associated TCR beta chains.

This clone showed up just once. The antigen remains unidentified. The donors were in the approximately 120-subject validation cohort, distinct from the roughly 670-subject first cohort. Only in-frame clones appear in the TCRdb table, and some are missing; sequencing was by immunoSEQ multiplex PCR. Of 100,000 to 150,000 clones in the sample, more than 70% were seen once. The junction had 5 bases not matched to a gene; V was cut back by 9 bases and J by 0 bases. The CDR3 covers 14 residues. CDR1 LNHDA and CDR2 SQIVND come from the germline V gene (reference sequence). This receptor was identified in a man under 40 in good health and CMV-seronegative. This rearrangement joins TRBV19 to TRBJ1-1; 9 nucleotides agree with TRBD1. Source material: PBMCs. DNA for the CDR3: TGTGCCAGCAGCGGGACAGGGATGAACACTGAAGCTTTCTTT. This sequence encodes CASSGTGMNTEAFF.